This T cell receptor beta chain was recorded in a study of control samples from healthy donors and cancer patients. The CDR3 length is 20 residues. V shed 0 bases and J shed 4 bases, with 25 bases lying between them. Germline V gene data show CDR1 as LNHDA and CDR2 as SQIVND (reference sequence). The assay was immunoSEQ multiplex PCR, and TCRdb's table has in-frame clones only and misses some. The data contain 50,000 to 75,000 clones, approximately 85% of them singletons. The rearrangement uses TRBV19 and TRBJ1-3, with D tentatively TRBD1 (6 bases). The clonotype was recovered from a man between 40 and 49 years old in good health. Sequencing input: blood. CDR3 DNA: TGTGCCAGTAGTATAGATCTGGCAGGGGTGACCTCGCTGCCCGGAAACACCATATATTTT. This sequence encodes CASSIDLAGVTSLPGNTIYF.